This T cell receptor beta chain was documented in a study of T-cell reconstitution after alpha-beta-depleted transplantation in children. Overall study results and limits: Recipient T cells and thymic progenitors that survived gave rise to the high TCRbeta diversity observed at day 60 in some patients. Newly produced T cells mostly provided counts and TCRbeta diversity after one year, as hyperexpanded clones declined.

The CDR3 has 19 amino acids. CDR1 is SGHAT and CDR2 is FQNNGV in the germline V gene. V lost 1 base to trimming and J lost 4 bases; unmatched junction nucleotides: 8. Unique molecular identifiers were incorporated when the TCRbeta library was constructed. TCRdb processed the PCR reads anew with MiXCR; each CDR3 protein has one entry. The repertoire consists of around 300,000 distinct CDR3 sequences, with 10% occurring once and the leading ten covering less than 9%. Only a few counts were recorded for this clonotype. Its target is not known. This clonotype was sampled from a boy in the first two years of life with acute myeloid leukemia, due to receive a stem cell transplant. This rearrangement joins TRBV11-2 to TRBJ2-1, with 15 bases fitting TRBD2. The specimen was PBMCs, collected before TCRalphabeta/CD19-depleted stem cell transplant. The CDR3 DNA is TGTGCCAGCAGCTTAGTAGGTGGACTAGCGGGAGGGCCTTACAATGAGCAGTTCTTC. It translates to CASSLVGGLAGGPYNEQFF. Combining the CDR3 with reference TRBV11-2 and TRBJ2-1 gives the whole variable domain EAGVAQSPRYKIIEKRQSVAFWCNPISGHATLYWYQQILGQGPKLLIQFQNNGVVDDSQLPKDRFSAERLKGVDSTLKIQPAKLEDSAVYLCASSLVGGLAGGPYNEQFFGPGTRLTVL.